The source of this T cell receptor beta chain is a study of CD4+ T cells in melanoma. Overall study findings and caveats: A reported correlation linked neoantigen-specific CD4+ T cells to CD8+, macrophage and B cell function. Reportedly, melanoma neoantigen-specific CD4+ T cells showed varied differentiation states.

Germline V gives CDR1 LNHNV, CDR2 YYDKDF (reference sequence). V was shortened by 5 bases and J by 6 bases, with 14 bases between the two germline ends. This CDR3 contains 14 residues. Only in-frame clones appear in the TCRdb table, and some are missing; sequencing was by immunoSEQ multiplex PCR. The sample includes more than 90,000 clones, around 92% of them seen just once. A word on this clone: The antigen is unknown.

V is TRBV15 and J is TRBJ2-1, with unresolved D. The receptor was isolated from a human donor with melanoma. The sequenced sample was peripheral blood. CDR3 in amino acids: CATSYPDGFNEQFF. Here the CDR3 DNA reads TGTGCCACCAGCTACCCCGACGGCTTCAATGAGCAGTTCTTC.